Sequencing of this TCR beta chain was carried out in a study of read filtering for tumor transcriptome and immune sequencing. Study context: 8 or 9 patients were R-ISS I, approximately 15 were R-ISS II, six or seven were R-ISS III. TCR-mapped reads were about 3.5 to 11 million with IR-seq versus roughly 75 to 1,400 with RNA-seq. General study results and limits: Compared with RNA-seq, IR-seq gave much higher clonotype depth and reliability. Around 80% of IR-seq clonotypes had a single read, yet these held around 3.3% of reads.

The CDR3 loop spans 13 amino acids. Germline V lookup: CDR1 KGHSH, CDR2 LQKENI. About this clonotype: Its cognate antigen is unknown. One junction end disagrees with the germline gene, perhaps due to a read error.

From 350 to 500 ng of RNA, a library with molecular barcoded alpha/delta and beta/gamma adaptors was made. TCRdb redid the calling of the reads with MiXCR, one entry per CDR3 protein. Seen here are approximately 20,000 distinct CDR3 sequences, over 20% observed once, and the top ten hold around 24%. The sequencing sample was made of a population of CD138-negative cells sorted from bone marrow. The chain combines TRBV18 with TRBJ1-1; TRBD1 might be the D (6 bases). This TCR derives from a donor aged 40 or older with multiple myeloma. For the CDR3, the DNA is TGTGCCAGCTTACCAATCGGGGGCACTGAAGCTCTCTTT. Amino acid sequence: CASLPIGGTEALF.